The 20 T cell receptor beta chains listed next were all sequenced from one sample in a study of graft-versus-host responses after intestinal transplantation (dated by TCRdb to the early 2020s). The library relied on the immunoSEQ multiplex PCR assay. The clones in this table, taken by TCRdb from immuneACCESS, are in-frame only. Not every clone is retained; where verified, under half of the shortfall comes from an unresolved V gene, and the cause of the rest is unknown. The sample table records just over 20,000 clones; over 80% of these occur just once. The ten top clones hold roughly 44% of the sample. Sequenced material: PBMCs, taken about 260 days after intestinal transplant. These receptors were obtained from a human patient who received an intestinal transplant, so some T cells may come from the graft donor.

V usage is TRBV5-1 and J usage is TRBJ2-7; 10 positions agree with TRBD2. CDR1 and CDR2 (germline): SGHRS, YFSETQ. The CDR3 extends over 17 amino acids. V trimming: 1 base; J trimming: 0 bases; junction bases outside the gene matches: 7. DNA for the CDR3: TGCGCCAGCAGCTTGATGGGAGGACTAGCGGCCTCCTACGAGCAGTACTTC. It specifies CASSLMGGLAASYEQYF.

This clone came up a few times. This chain uses TRBV30 with TRBJ2-3, with 7 nucleotides matching TRBD2. V was clipped by 0 bases and J by 5 bases; unmatched bases: 8. Germline V gene lookup returns CDR1 GTSNPN and CDR2 SVGIG (reference sequence). The CDR3 loop spans 15 amino acids. CDR3 sequence: CAWSVLAGEKDTQYF. As DNA, the CDR3 is TGTGCCTGGAGTGTCCTGGCGGGAGAAAAAGATACGCAGTATTTT. The whole variable domain, filled in from reference TRBV30 and TRBJ2-3, reads SQTIHQWPATLVQPVGSPLSLECTVEGTSNPNLYWYRQAAGRGLQLLFYSVGIGQISSEVPQNLSASRPQDRQFILSSKKLLLSDSGFYLCAWSVLAGEKDTQYFGPGTRLTVL.

J is TRBJ2-7 and V is TRBV10-2; a weak D match, TRBD1 (6 bases). V was shortened by 4 bases and J by 3 bases, with 16 bases between the two germline ends. This CDR3 is built from 15 residues. CDR1 is WSHSY, CDR2 SAAADI, per germline. The CDR3 is CASSGTPQGNYEQYF. Here the CDR3 DNA reads TGCGCCAGCAGTGGGACCCCGCAGGGGAACTACGAGCAGTACTTC.

The CDR3 loop reads CASSGTGVISGANVLTF. As DNA, the CDR3 is TGTGCCAGCAGCGGGACAGGGGTGATCTCTGGGGCCAACGTCCTGACTTTC. This rearrangement joins TRBV5-5 to TRBJ2-6; TRBD1 matches 10 bases. V gave up 4 bases and J gave up 0 bases; unmatched junction bases: 4. CDR3 size: 17 residues. Germline lookup yields CDR1 SGHKS and CDR2 YYEKEE (reference sequence).

This clone has just one count. This chain joins TRBV5-4 and TRBJ1-1; a weak D match, TRBD1 (5 bases). The length of the CDR3 is 13 residues. Germline CDR1 reads SGHNT; CDR2 reads YYREEE (reference sequence). Trimming removed 4 bases at V and 4 bases at J, with 11 bases between. Here the CDR3 DNA reads TGTGCCAGCAGCGACGGACACATCACTGAAGCTTTCTTT. It translates to CASSDGHITEAFF.

The chain joins TRBV5-1 to TRBJ2-1; perhaps TRBD2 as D (6 bases). The CDR3 sequence is 12 residues long. From germline, CDR1 is SGHRS and CDR2 YFSETQ. V gave up 6 bases and J gave up 9 bases, with 13 bases separating them. The CDR3 DNA is TGCGCCAGCACCGGGACTGGGGGTGAGCAGTTCTTC. Encoded protein: CASTGTGGEQFF.

The genes are TRBV7-9 and TRBJ1-1; 7 bases are a match to TRBD1. Germline V lookup: CDR1 SEHNR, CDR2 FQNEAQ (reference sequence). J was trimmed by 0 bases and V by 5 bases; bases with no gene match: 3. The CDR3 length is 14 residues. The CDR3 loop is CASSLGQLNTEAFF. For the CDR3, the DNA is TGTGCCAGCAGCCTGGGACAGTTGAACACTGAAGCTTTCTTT.

This rearrangement joins TRBV6-1 to TRBJ1-2, with 7 bases lining up with TRBD1. The germline V gene encodes CDR1 MNHNS and CDR2 SASEGT. The V gene end was trimmed by 3 bases and the J gene end by 4 bases; junction bases not matched to a gene: 14. The length of the CDR3 is 17 residues. For the CDR3, the DNA is TGTGCCAGCAGTGACCCACCCCCTCGACAGGGTTTCTATGGCTACACCTTC. This codes for CASSDPPPRQGFYGYTF.

The rearrangement links TRBV25-1 to TRBJ2-7; TRBD1 matches at 8 bases. CDR1 is MGHDK, CDR2 SYGVNS, per germline. The trim removed 3 bases at V and 4 bases at J, leaving 8 bases unmatched. This CDR3 spans 15 amino acids. As DNA, the CDR3 is TGTGCCAGCAGTGACCCAGGGACAGGTTATTACGAGCAGTACTTC. As protein: CASSDPGTGYYEQYF.

The chain links TRBV28 to TRBJ2-5; D unclear. The CDR3 runs 14 residues. CDR1 and CDR2 from the germline V gene are MDHEN and SYDVKM. V lost 5 bases and J 0 bases, leaving 10 bases between the germline ends. The CDR3: CASSARMYQETQYF. For the CDR3, the DNA is TGTGCCAGCAGTGCCCGGATGTACCAAGAGACCCAGTACTTC. Full variable domain (outside the CDR3, taken from reference TRBV28 and TRBJ2-5): DVKVTQSSRYLVKRTGEKVFLECVQDMDHENMFWYRQDPGLGLRLIYFSYDVKMKEKGDIPEGYSVSREKKERFSLILESASTNQTSMYLCASSARMYQETQYFGPGTRLLVL.

The chain recombines TRBV7-9 with TRBJ1-1; D not resolved. This CDR3 is 15 amino acids long. The germline V gene has CDR1 SEHNR and CDR2 FQNEAQ (reference sequence). The ends were cut back, 2 bases at V and 4 bases at J, with 14 bases in the middle. The CDR3 region is CASSLLGSVGTEAFF. The CDR3, as DNA: TGTGCCAGCAGCTTACTAGGGAGCGTTGGCACTGAAGCTTTCTTT.

This clone is classed as medium-sized. J is TRBJ2-1 and V is TRBV2; 10 nucleotides match TRBD2. V lost 5 bases to trimming and J lost 5 bases; unmatched junction nucleotides: 6. The CDR3 contains 15 residues. CDR1 is SNHLY, CDR2 FYNNEI, per germline. The CDR3 sequence: CASSPGTSVDNEQFF. The CDR3 DNA is TGTGCCAGCAGTCCCGGGACTAGCGTCGACAATGAGCAGTTCTTC.

J is TRBJ2-1 and V is TRBV5-4; 8 bases fit TRBD2. The trim removed 1 base at V and 0 bases at J, leaving 6 bases unmatched. The germline V gene encodes CDR1 SGHNT and CDR2 YYREEE (reference sequence). This CDR3 has 17 residues. In DNA form, the CDR3 reads TGTGCCAGCAGCTTGAGAGTCGGGAGGGCCTCCTACAATGAGCAGTTCTTC. Protein: CASSLRVGRASYNEQFF.

V is TRBV27 and J is TRBJ2-1, with TRBD1 as a possible D gene (5 bases). Germline CDR1 MNHEY, CDR2 SMNVEV (reference sequence). The CDR3 extends over 13 amino acids. Trimming removed 8 bases from V and 5 bases from J, with 13 bases in between. CDR3 DNA: TGTGCCAGCTGTCCCCCGACAGACAATGAGCAGTTCTTC. Protein product: CASCPPTDNEQFF.

This chain links TRBV30 with TRBJ2-3; the D is unclear. CDR1 and CDR2 (germline): GTSNPN, SVGIG (reference sequence). This CDR3 has 11 residues. V gave up 6 bases and J gave up 6 bases, with 10 bases separating them. The DNA for the CDR3 is TGTGCCTGTAAAGGCCTGGATACGCAGTATTTT. This encodes CACKGLDTQYF. Drawing the rest from reference TRBV30 and TRBJ2-3, the complete variable domain is SQTIHQWPATLVQPVGSPLSLECTVEGTSNPNLYWYRQAAGRGLQLLFYSVGIGQISSEVPQNLSASRPQDRQFILSSKKLLLSDSGFYLCACKGLDTQYFGPGTRLTVL.

The gene calls are TRBV2 and TRBJ2-1; the match to TRBD2 covers 13 bases. From germline, CDR1 is SNHLY and CDR2 FYNNEI. J lost 3 bases, V lost 4 bases, and 9 bases had no gene match. The CDR3 is 18 amino acids. CDR3 nucleotides: TGTGCCAGCAGTGTCCTCGCCGGGACTAGCGGGATCTACAATGAGCAGTTCTTC. This encodes CASSVLAGTSGIYNEQFF.

Of note for this clone: The junction departs from germline at one end; a sequencing error may be responsible. The chain uses TRBV6-5 and TRBJ1-4; TRBD1 matches 7 bases. The germline V gene encodes CDR1 MNHEY and CDR2 SVGAGI. This CDR3 spans 13 amino acids. The CDR3 DNA sequence: TGTGCCGGCAGTAGGGAGACAGGGGAAAAACTGTTTTTT. This gives the protein CAGSRETGEKLFF.

V usage is TRBV11-2 and J usage is TRBJ1-1; D is unclear. Germline lookup yields CDR1 SGHAT and CDR2 FQNNGV. The CDR3 is 16 amino acids. V lost 2 bases and J 0 bases, leaving 13 bases between the germline ends. CDR3 region: CASSLSLKRLNTEAFF. CDR3 in DNA: TGTGCCAGCAGCTTAAGCCTAAAACGTTTGAACACTGAAGCTTTCTTT.

In DNA, the CDR3 is TGCGCCAGCAGCCCTGGTGGCGGGAGACCCTACGAGCAGTACTTC. It codes for CASSPGGGRPYEQYF. The chain carries TRBV4-1 and TRBJ2-7, with 7 bases aligning to TRBD2. CDR3 length: 15 residues. CDR1 is MGHRA, CDR2 YSYEKL, per germline. V shed 4 bases, J shed 2 bases, and the junction held 8 bases outside the gene matches.

The chain joins TRBV4-1 to TRBJ1-4; D unresolved. The germline V gene has CDR1 MGHRA and CDR2 YSYEKL. The CDR3 sequence is 13 residues long. Trimming removed 5 bases from V and 2 bases from J, with 6 bases in between. The CDR3 bases are TGCGCCAGCAGCTTAGGGACTAATGAAAAACTGTTTTTT. This sequence encodes CASSLGTNEKLFF.